This record covers a single TCR beta chain. Its antigen is still unknown. A read error may produce the germline difference seen at one junction end. The PCR made use of 60 Vbeta and 13 Jbeta primers. Sequencing was performed with immunoSEQ multiplex PCR; in TCRdb, only in-frame clones are kept and a portion is missing. In the table there are 150,000 to 180,000 clones, 80% of which are singletons. The record originates from a study of cytomegalovirus exposure and HLA in healthy donors. Study background: Genotyping showed roughly 81% of roughly 390 donors falling in the Caucasian-associated ancestry cluster. Points from the study as a whole: Presence/absence analyses assumed roughly uniform sequencing depth across donors, which may not hold. According to an earlier analysis, most TCR beta V segments yielded productive rearrangements about 90% or about 30% of the time.

The CDR3 has 14 residues. Per germline, CDR1 SGHVS and CDR2 FQNEAQ. Healthy people donating bone marrow made up the donors. The clonotype was recovered from a man between 25 and 39 years old in good health and CMV-seropositive. What was sequenced was PBMCs. The chain carries TRBV7-8 and TRBJ2-7; 9 bases align to TRBD1. The CDR3 sequence is CASRTGTGSSEQYF. The CDR3 DNA reads TGTGCCAGCAGAACCGGGACAGGGTCCTCCGAGCAGTACTTC.